The T cell receptor (beta chain) described here comes from a study of blood T cell repertoires in COVID-19. For the study at large: Sample material is recorded as cDNA or gDNA derived from T cells, B-cell-depleted T cells, or PBMCs.

With 4 bases removed from V and 8 bases from J, the gap between germline ends came to 10 bases. The germline gives CDR1 SGDLS, CDR2 YYNGEE. The CDR3 is made up of 12 amino acids. Methods used by the authors: Quantification of nucleated cells was approximated via reference gene primer amplification. Assay: immunoSEQ multiplex PCR; the TCRdb copy retains only in-frame clones and omits some. Clonal size and the V and J genes are those of that table, whereas D and trimming came from the DNA. Altogether 410,000 or so clones are present, roughly 90% being singletons, with the ten largest covering approximately 1.5%.

The chain couples TRBV9 to TRBJ2-1; D uncertain. Sequenced sample: peripheral blood. This receptor was taken from a woman between 35 and 50 years old with COVID-19, enrolled during active disease. CDR3 nucleotides: TGTGCCAGCAGCCCACTCCGCGATGAGCAGTTCTTC. Its protein product is CASSPLRDEQFF.